These T cell receptor beta chains were read from a single sample in a study of blood T cell repertoires in COVID-19. Repertoires were generated with immunoSEQ multiplex PCR, while TCRdb's copy carries only in-frame clones and drops some. The sample lists over 60,000 clones, approximately 78% occurring once. Sequencing was performed on peripheral blood. The receptors come from a human donor in a cohort sampled during active COVID-19. Each CDR3 is given without its conserved first and last residue.

j_call v_call cdr3_aa
TRBJ2-5 TRBV14 ASSQERQAQY
TRBJ2-7 TRBV6-6 ASSPSTSGGSYEQY
TRBJ2-2 TRBV5-6 ASSPTTQDSFIGELF
TRBJ1-3 TRBV5-1 ASSLAGAGNTIY
TRBJ2-7 TRBV27 ASSPGLAGYEQY
TRBJ2-5 TRBV25-1 ASSETQLGETQY
TRBJ1-2 TRBV10-1 ASSASQDYGYT
TRBJ2-1 TRBV13 ASSQYNEQF
TRBJ2-1 TRBV6-5 ATTRVRGGYNEQF
TRBJ1-4 TRBV2 ASRGDQTGAGKLF
TRBJ2-7 TRBV18 ASSPGQGSYEQY
TRBJ2-1 TRBV5-8 ASSPKLYYWF
TRBJ2-1 TRBV18 ASSVLDRGNEQF
TRBJ2-7 TRBV29-1 SVGHGSSSYEQY
TRBJ2-1 TRBV7-9 ASDLEADEQF
TRBJ2-7 TRBV10-3 AISESQKMARVGEQY
TRBJ2-1 TRBV28 ASSSTGGFLDEQF
TRBJ2-7 TRBV4-1 ASSQGLSDEQY
TRBJ1-6 TRBV28 ASKVDSSYNSPLH
TRBJ2-1 TRBV4-1 ASSQDGRGLRNEQF
TRBJ1-1 TRBV28 ASSLSLGLNTEAF
TRBJ1-3 TRBV25-1 ASSAPIGTSSGNTIY
TRBJ2-2 TRBV19 ASSTPGTGELF
TRBJ2-2 TRBV18 ASPSGTMGTGELF
TRBJ2-3 TRBV5-1 ASSAQGASTDTQY
TRBJ1-5 TRBV6-5 ASSPDRGNQPQH
TRBJ2-1 TRBV28 ASSFFEAQF
TRBJ2-5 TRBV9 ASSVVTGEGETQY
TRBJ2-1 TRBV19 ASSRGAGAYNEQF
TRBJ2-1 TRBV6-6 ASNYPRGGDGNEQF
TRBJ2-7 TRBV6-5 ASSQGQGYEQY
TRBJ2-5 TRBV14 ASSQGGTFQETQY
TRBJ2-3 TRBV15 ATSTRTSGDTQY
TRBJ2-5 TRBV13 ASSLGLQGQETQY
TRBJ1-5 TRBV28 ASVTPGTGNQPQH
TRBJ2-1 TRBV5-4 ASSLQGGNEQF
TRBJ1-5 TRBV19 ASSPILNQPQH
TRBJ1-6 TRBV27 ASSLRGQVNSPLH
TRBJ2-7 TRBV18 ASSPTGTGSGEQY
TRBJ2-1 TRBV3-1/TRBV3-2 ASSQVDIYPTNEQF
TRBJ1-2 TRBV6-5 ASSYYRTGEDYGYT
TRBJ2-6 TRBV7-9 ASRPSGANVLT
TRBJ2-1 TRBV7-9 ASSFEGGRYNEQF
TRBJ2-5 TRBV29-1 SVEDQRSETQY
TRBJ2-5 TRBV13 ASSPDSQETQY
TRBJ2-7 TRBV6-6 ASSLGLAGNYEQY
TRBJ2-3 TRBV2 ASRAAKQRTDTQY
TRBJ2-1 TRBV3-1/TRBV3-2 ASSADSRNSYNEQF
TRBJ2-5 TRBV7-2 ASSSPLLAGGETQY
TRBJ2-7 TRBV5-3 ARSSTPGTGILNEQY
TRBJ1-4 TRBV28 ASRDPGQGVEKLF
TRBJ2-7 TRBV15 ATKKGRGGGYEQY
TRBJ2-7 TRBV27 ASRRDSYREQY
TRBJ1-5 TRBV6-6 ASSYKGSNQPQH
TRBJ1-5 TRBV6-6 ASSRAGVGQPQH